A selection of T cell receptor beta chains follows, all from one sample in a study of T cell responses to AZD1222 COVID-19 vaccine. TCRdb's table, derived via immunoSEQ multiplex PCR, lists solely in-frame clones and lacks some. Here the sample spans about 140,000 clones, almost 95% being singletons. Material: peripheral blood, obtained 28 days after the second AZD1222 dose. These TCRs come from an adult who received the AZD1222 COVID-19 vaccine. The CDR3 runs from the conserved cysteine through the conserved F or W. A D gene is named only where the DNA matches it firmly. Clone size is given for some rows only: seen once, a few or many times, or a class if the clone is expanded.

v_gene	abundance	d_gene	j_gene	CDR3nt	CDR3aa
TRBV4-2	NA	NA	TRBJ2-2	TGTGCCAGCAGCCAACGGGATAACACCGGGGAGCTGTTTTTT	CASSQRDNTGELFF
TRBV30	NA	TRBD1	TRBJ1-1	TGTGCCTGGAGTTTTATCGACAGGGGAGGGGTGGGCACTGAAGCTTTCTTT	CAWSFIDRGGVGTEAFF
TRBV28	NA	TRBD1	TRBJ1-2	TGTGCCAGCAGGCCGACAGGGGGCGGCTATGGCTACACCTTC	CASRPTGGGYGYTF
TRBV18	NA	TRBD1	TRBJ1-5	TGTGCCAGCTCGGCGACAGGGGGTAATCAGCCCCAGCATTTT	CASSATGGNQPQHF
TRBV9	NA	TRBD1	TRBJ2-2	TGTGCCAGCAGCGTCCCCGGGACAGGACCTCAAAACACCGGGGAGCTGTTTTTT	CASSVPGTGPQNTGELFF
TRBV19	NA	NA	TRBJ1-4	TGTGCCACCGGACAGTTTAATGAAAAACTGTTTTTT	CATGQFNEKLFF
TRBV24-1	once	TRBD2	TRBJ2-3	TGTGCCACCAGTTTTGCGGGAGCAGATACGCAGTATTTT	CATSFAGADTQYF
TRBV6-5	NA	NA	TRBJ2-2	TGTGCCAGCAACACGGACGTTTCTAGGGTCGGGGAGCTGTTTTTT	CASNTDVSRVGELFF
TRBV2	NA	TRBD1	TRBJ2-5	TGTGCCAGCAGCTTACAGGGGCGCCGTGTAGAGACCCAGTACTTC	CASSLQGRRVETQYF
TRBV28	once	NA	TRBJ1-1	TGTGCCAGCAGCCTCAAGATGGGGGGGAACACTGAAGCTTTCTTT	CASSLKMGGNTEAFF
TRBV7-3	NA	NA	TRBJ2-1	TGTGCCAGCAGCCCCCAAGCGGTAGGGTCCTACAATGAGCAGTTCTTC	CASSPQAVGSYNEQFF
TRBV28	NA	TRBD1	TRBJ2-3	TGTGCCAGCAGTTTCAGGGGGCGGACAGATACGCAGTATTTT	CASSFRGRTDTQYF
TRBV7-9	NA	TRBD1	TRBJ2-2	TGTGCCAGCAGCCCTTCGACAGGGGCAAGCACCGGGGAGCTGTTTTTT	CASSPSTGASTGELFF
TRBV28	NA	NA	TRBJ1-5	TGTGCCAGCAGGGGAACAGGAGTTAATCAGCCCCAGCATTTT	CASRGTGVNQPQHF
TRBV7-9	NA	NA	TRBJ1-1	TGTGCCAGCAGCTCCACCCCCATGGCTGAAGCTTTCTTT	CASSSTPMAEAFF
TRBV19	NA	NA	TRBJ1-4	TGTGCCAGTAGTTTAAACCCCAATGAAAAACTGTTTTTT	CASSLNPNEKLFF
TRBV7-6	NA	NA	TRBJ1-6	TGTGCCAGCAGCTTGCGAAGGGGGGATAATTCACCCCTCCACTTT	CASSLRRGDNSPLHF
TRBV27	NA	TRBD2	TRBJ2-2	TGTGCCAGCAGTCCCCGCGGCGGGAGTCTGAGCACCGGGGAGCTGTTTTTT	CASSPRGGSLSTGELFF
TRBV7-9	once	TRBD2	TRBJ2-7	TGTGCCAGCAGTAGACCGGGACTAGCGGGCCACGAGCAGTACTTC	CASSRPGLAGHEQYF
TRBV28	NA	NA	TRBJ1-2	TGTGCCAGCAGCCGGGGGGGCGGGAACTATGGCTACACCTTC	CASSRGGGNYGYTF
TRBV6-6	NA	NA	TRBJ1-1	TGTGCCAGCAGCCCGGCCGGGGAGATGGCTTTCTTT	CASSPAGEMAFF
TRBV27	NA	NA	TRBJ2-7	TGTGCCAGCAGTAACTTAGGCGAGCAGTACTTC	CASSNLGEQYF
TRBV3-1/TRBV3-2	few	NA	TRBJ1-5	TGTGCCAGCAGCCAAACAGGAAATCAGCCCCAGCATTTT	CASSQTGNQPQHF
TRBV7-2	NA	NA	TRBJ1-2	TGTGCCACCAATCCCGGGAGGGGCTACACCTTC	CATNPGRGYTF
TRBV28	once	TRBD1	TRBJ1-5	TGTGCCAGCAGTACCGACAGGGCCAATCAGCCCCAGCATTTT	CASSTDRANQPQHF
TRBV5-1	NA	NA	TRBJ2-1	TGCGCCAGCAGCCGATCGTATGAGCAGTTCTTC	CASSRSYEQFF
TRBV9	NA	NA	TRBJ1-2	TGTGCCAGCAGCGTGTTGGGGGATGGCTACACCTTC	CASSVLGDGYTF
TRBV20-1	once	NA	TRBJ2-7	TGCAGTGCTAGAAGACCCTACGAGCAGTACTTC	CSARRPYEQYF
TRBV28	once	NA	TRBJ2-7	TGTGCCAGCAGTTTATCGGCGGGCGTCAACTACGAGCAGTACTTC	CASSLSAGVNYEQYF
TRBV5-8	once	NA	TRBJ2-1	TGTGCCAGCAGCTTGGGAGGCTTGGAGCAGTTCTTC	CASSLGGLEQFF
TRBV5-1	NA	TRBD1	TRBJ2-7	TGCGCCAGCAGCTTGGGACAGGGTAGGTACAACGAGCAGTACTTC	CASSLGQGRYNEQYF
TRBV19	NA	NA	TRBJ2-7	TGTGCCAGTAGTACCCACAGGGACCCTCCCTACGAGCAGTACTTC	CASSTHRDPPYEQYF
TRBV7-6	NA	TRBD1	TRBJ2-7	TGTGCCAGCAGCTTAGCGGGACAGGGGGCGAAGGAGCAGTACTTC	CASSLAGQGAKEQYF
TRBV6-6	NA	NA	TRBJ1-1	TGTGCCAGCAGTTACGGGATGAACACTGAAGCTTTCTTT	CASSYGMNTEAFF
TRBV29-1	NA	TRBD1	TRBJ1-3	TGCAGCGTCGGCGGGACAGCTGGAAACACCATATATTTT	CSVGGTAGNTIYF
TRBV12-3/TRBV12-4	NA	NA	TRBJ2-3	TGTGCCAGCAGTCTTCCACCGGGGAATACGCAGTATTTT	CASSLPPGNTQYF
TRBV19	NA	NA	TRBJ1-2	TGTGCCAGTAGTATAGACCCCGCGAGACAGGCCTATGGCTACACCTTC	CASSIDPARQAYGYTF
TRBV2	NA	NA	TRBJ2-2	TGTGCCAGCAGTGAAGCGGGGGGCGCGGGAGCCGGGGAGCTGTTTTTT	CASSEAGGAGAGELFF
TRBV28	NA	TRBD1	TRBJ1-3	TGTGCCAGCAGCTCCCCCACAGGGGGCCCTGGAAACACCATATATTTT	CASSSPTGGPGNTIYF
TRBV5-1	NA	TRBD1	TRBJ2-5	TGCGCCAGCAGCTTGTCTGGACAGGGATCGGAGACCCAGTACTTC	CASSLSGQGSETQYF
TRBV5-1	NA	NA	TRBJ1-1	TGCGCCAGCAGCACCGCAGGAGGCTTAAACACTGAAGCTTTCTTT	CASSTAGGLNTEAFF
TRBV7-2	NA	NA	TRBJ1-2	TGTGCCAGCAGCCTCCAAGGCCGTCTCAGCAGTAGTTATGGCTACACCTTC	CASSLQGRLSSSYGYTF
TRBV27	NA	TRBD1	TRBJ1-1	TGTGCCAGCAGCCTGACAGGGAGGACTGAAGCTTTCTTT	CASSLTGRTEAFF
TRBV28	NA	NA	TRBJ2-7	TGTGCCAGCAGTTTGTCCTTCTACGAGCAGTACTTC	CASSLSFYEQYF
TRBV5-1	NA	TRBD1	TRBJ1-1	TGCGCCAGCAGCTGGACAGGGGGGAACACTGAAGCTTTCTTT	CASSWTGGNTEAFF
TRBV27	NA	NA	TRBJ2-2	TGTGCCAGCAGTTTACTCGCCGAGAACACCGGGGAGCTGTTTTTT	CASSLLAENTGELFF
TRBV28	once	TRBD2	TRBJ2-1	TGTGCCAGCAGTTTTCGCTTTGGACTAGCGATTAATGAGCAGTTCTTC	CASSFRFGLAINEQFF
TRBV30	few	NA	TRBJ1-2	TGTGCCTGGAGGGTAGGGAACCATGGCTACACCTTC	CAWRVGNHGYTF
TRBV28	NA	NA	TRBJ1-3	TGTGCCAGCAGTTTGATCAGCCTTGGAAACACCATATATTTT	CASSLISLGNTIYF
TRBV2	NA	NA	TRBJ1-6	TGTGCCAGCAGTGGGGGGGATAGATATAATTCACCCCTCCACTTT	CASSGGDRYNSPLHF
TRBV30	NA	TRBD2	TRBJ2-3	TGTGCCTGGGGCCGGGACTACACCACAGATACGCAGTATTTT	CAWGRDYTTDTQYF
TRBV29-1	NA	NA	TRBJ1-1	TGCAGCGTTGTGGGGGGGGGCACTGAAGCTTTCTTT	CSVVGGGTEAFF
TRBV9	NA	NA	TRBJ1-1	TGTGCCAGCAGCGTAGAGGGAGGAGGGGACACTGAAGCTTTCTTT	CASSVEGGGDTEAFF
TRBV4-2	once	NA	TRBJ1-2	TGTGCCAGCAGCCAAGATGGGGGGGCGGACTATGGCTACACCTTC	CASSQDGGADYGYTF